Listed below are T cell receptor beta chains from one sample, sequenced in a study of T-cell reconstitution after alpha-beta-depleted transplantation in children. TCRdb re-called the PCR reads with MiXCR, one entry per CDR3 protein. The data hold roughly 500,000 distinct CDR3 sequences, with about 31% observed a single time. The sequences come from PBMCs from the stem cell graft donor, collected from the stem cell graft. The receptors stem from a human donor who donated a stem cell graft to a child with aplastic anemia. CDR3s include the opening cysteine and the closing phenylalanine or tryptophan. The order of the fields is J gene, clone size, V gene, D gene, CDR3 DNA, CDR3 protein. D genes are given only for firm matches. Only part of the rows carry a size: once, few, many, or a class if the clone is expanded.

>TRBJ2-2|many|TRBV20-1|.
TGCAGTGCTAGTCGAGGGACACTCGGGGAGCTGTTTTTT
CSASRGTLGELFF
>TRBJ2-7|.|TRBV29-1|.
TGCAGCGTTGATGGTGGGAGTTACGAGCAGTACTTC
CSVDGGSYEQYF
>TRBJ2-1|few|TRBV7-9|TRBD1
TGTGCCAGCAGCTCGACAGGGACTGAGCAGTTCTTC
CASSSTGTEQFF
>TRBJ2-1|.|TRBV7-2|.
TGTGCCAGCAGTCCCCCGTATGAGCAGTTCTTC
CASSPPYEQFF
>TRBJ2-3|.|TRBV27|.
TGTGCCAGCAGTTCGGGACCCAATTCCTTCACAGATACGCAGTATTTT
CASSSGPNSFTDTQYF
>TRBJ2-3|.|TRBV12-3/TRBV12-4|.
TGTGCCAGCAGTTTAGGGGTGGGGCGTTCCGCGGATACGCAGTATTTT
CASSLGVGRSADTQYF
>TRBJ2-2|.|TRBV20-1|.
TGCAGTGCTAGCCCGGGGTCCAGAGGCTCCGGGGAGCTGTTTTTT
CSASPGSRGSGELFF
>TRBJ1-2|many|TRBV29-1|.
TGCAGCGTTGAGAACTATGGCTACACCTTC
CSVENYGYTF
>TRBJ1-1|few|TRBV6-5|TRBD1
TGTGCCAGCAGTTACAGTGGGACAGGATACACTGAAGCTTTCTTT
CASSYSGTGYTEAFF
>TRBJ2-3|once|TRBV11-2|TRBD2
TGTGCCAGCAGCTTAGTCGGTAATAGCGGGAGAGATACGCAGTATTTT
CASSLVGNSGRDTQYF
>TRBJ1-1|few|TRBV28|.
TGTGCCAGCAGTTTTCCGGAGGTCAGATCCAAGAACACTGAAGCTTTCTTT
CASSFPEVRSKNTEAFF
>TRBJ1-1|.|TRBV2|.
TGTGCCAGCACTGGACAACGGAACACTGAAGCTTTCTTT
CASTGQRNTEAFF
>TRBJ2-5|.|TRBV5-1|.
TGCGCCAGCAGCCCCGTTAAAAGGGGACAAGAGACCCAGTACTTC
CASSPVKRGQETQYF
>TRBJ1-2|once|TRBV19|TRBD1
TGTGCCAGCCTACCGGGACAGGGGGCCGGCTATGGCTACACCTTC
CASLPGQGAGYGYTF
>TRBJ2-5|.|TRBV5-1|.
TGCGCCAGCAGCTTGTCCAGTACACAAGAGACCCAGTACTTC
CASSLSSTQETQYF
>TRBJ2-1|few|TRBV4-3|.
TGCGCCAGCAGCCAAGGAGTGCGCTCCTACAATGAGCAGTTCTTC
CASSQGVRSYNEQFF
>TRBJ2-2|few|TRBV7-2|TRBD1
TGTGCCAGCAGCTTAGCGCGGGGACAGGGTGGGGCCGGGGAGCTGTTTTTT
CASSLARGQGGAGELFF
>TRBJ1-1|few|TRBV29-1|TRBD1
TGCAGCGCAGGGACAGGGGGCTATACTGAAGCTTTCTTT
CSAGTGGYTEAFF
>TRBJ2-3|.|TRBV5-1|.
TGCGCCAGCAGCTGGACCACAGATACGCAGTATTTT
CASSWTTDTQYF
>TRBJ2-2|few|TRBV7-2|.
TGTGCCAGCAGCTTAAGGGTCCGGGAGCTGTTTTTT
CASSLRVRELFF
>TRBJ2-1|.|TRBV7-9|.
TGTGCCAGCAGCTTAGGTGTCAGGCCCTCCTACAATGAGCAGTTCTTC
CASSLGVRPSYNEQFF
>TRBJ2-1|.|TRBV5-1|TRBD2
TGCGCCAGCAGCTTGGGGCGGGAGGGCCACGGGTTCTTC
CASSLGREGHGFF
>TRBJ1-2|.|TRBV20-1|.
TGCTGTGCTAGAGATCGAAGGGGCCTAGAGCCTAACTATGGCTACACCTTC
CCARDRRGLEPNYGYTF
>TRBJ2-3|.|TRBV2|TRBD2
TGTGCCAGCGGGACTAGCGTACAGTATTTT
CASGTSVQYF
>TRBJ1-1|.|TRBV12-3/TRBV12-4|.
TGTGCCAGCAGTGAGGGAGTCGCAGCTTTCTTT
CASSEGVAAFF
>TRBJ2-3|.|TRBV29-1|TRBD2
TGCAGCGCTGAGACTAGCGGGATAATCTCAGATACGCAGTATTTT
CSAETSGIISDTQYF
>TRBJ2-7|.|TRBV21-1|.
TGTGCCAGCAGCAAAGAAGGCAGCGGGAGGTCCTTCTACGAGCAGTACTTC
CASSKEGSGRSFYEQYF
>TRBJ1-1|.|TRBV19|TRBD1
TGTGCCAGTAGTGTTCGGGACAGGAAGAACACTGAAGCTTTCTTT
CASSVRDRKNTEAFF
>TRBJ2-5|.|TRBV29-1|.
TGCAGCGTTGAAAGGGCCTCGATAGAGACCCAGTACTTC
CSVERASIETQYF
>TRBJ1-2|.|TRBV20-1|TRBD1
TGCAGTGCTAGAGAAAGCGACAGGGTCCCTTCTAACTATGGCTACACCTTC
CSARESDRVPSNYGYTF
>TRBJ2-5|.|TRBV19|TRBD2
TGTGCCAGTAGTGCCCGGACTAGCGCGAGCGAGACCCAGTACTTC
CASSARTSASETQYF
>TRBJ2-1|once|TRBV15|.
TGTGCCACCAGCAAAGAAGGGTCGGATACCAACGAGCAGTTCTTC
CATSKEGSDTNEQFF
>TRBJ2-4|.|TRBV28|.
TGTGCCAACAGGGGAGGGTGGAGTAGAGCCAAAAACATTCAGTACTTC
CANRGGWSRAKNIQYF
>TRBJ2-2|.|TRBV11-3|TRBD2
TGTGCCAGCAGCGCAAGCGGGAGTGTCACCGGGGAGCTGTTTTTT
CASSASGSVTGELFF
>TRBJ2-1|few|TRBV4-1|TRBD2
TGCGCCAGCAGCCAAGATCTCACAGCGGGAGTCGGCTACAATGAGCAGTTCTTC
CASSQDLTAGVGYNEQFF
>TRBJ2-2|.|TRBV24-1|TRBD2
TGTGCCACCAGTGATGCCGGGACTAGTCGCGGGGAGCTGTTTTTT
CATSDAGTSRGELFF
>TRBJ2-5|few|TRBV7-2|.
TGTGCCAGCAGCCTCGGAGGAGGGCGGGATAGGGCCCAGTACTTC
CASSLGGGRDRAQYF
>TRBJ2-2|many|TRBV24-1|.
TGTGCCACCAAACCCCATGCGAACACCGGGGAGCTGTTTTTT
CATKPHANTGELFF
>TRBJ1-2|.|TRBV12-3/TRBV12-4|.
TGTGCCAGCAGCGGGGGGGGTTTTAGCTATGGCTACACCTTC
CASSGGGFSYGYTF
>TRBJ1-4|.|TRBV6-1|.
TGTGCCAGCAGCGAAGACCCTAGGGGAAAACTGTTTTTT
CASSEDPRGKLFF
>TRBJ2-1|.|TRBV4-2|TRBD2
TGTGCCAGCAGCCAAGGGTGGACTAGCGGGAGCCTTGAGCAGTTCTTC
CASSQGWTSGSLEQFF
>TRBJ2-1|few|TRBV7-8|TRBD1
TGTGCCAGCAGCTTAGGTTTCATAGCAGGGGGTAGGGATGAGCAGTTCTTC
CASSLGFIAGGRDEQFF